The entry below describes one T cell receptor beta chain. The antigen remains unidentified. The junction shows a germline mismatch at one end, possibly a read error. This sample is part of a study of human T cells and chemical hapten exposure. Noted time point: pre-sensitization, week 0. Sample treatment: therapeutic diphenylcyclopropenone sensitization with weekly scalp DPC. Sample donors consisted of patients with alopecia, aged 18 to 70 years, who were suitable for DPC. Germline V lookup: CDR1 LGHDT, CDR2 YNNKEL (reference sequence). This CDR3 region has 16 residues. General study findings and limits: The number of TCRs over 1 in 1000 frequency stayed unchanged after DPC. Donors, who had alopecia, may show an immune response that differs from healthy people's.

As the library was built, unique molecular identifiers were attached to individual cDNA molecules. TCRdb fed the RACE reads into MiXCR, producing one record per CDR3 protein. The data hold roughly 100,000 distinct CDR3 sequences, with 10% to 14% observed a single time. The sequence came from a woman aged 55-75 years with alopecia areata. Some clones in this sample may be carry-over from other donors' samples. This sample comprised whole blood, obtained in connection with sensitization to the hapten diphenylcyclopropenone (DPC). The chain employs TRBV3-1 and TRBJ1-2, with 8 bases matching TRBD1. The chain's CDR3 is CASRQDPGQANYGYTF. CDR3 in DNA: TGTGCCAGCAGACAAGATCCGGGACAGGCAAACTATGGCTACACCTTC.